This TCR beta chain came from a study of identical twins (dated by TCRdb to the mid-2010s). A note on the overall study: TCR alpha and beta repertoires from monozygotic twins, unrelated adults of various ages and cord blood were deep-sequenced to test whether fetal clonotypes persist. To rule out contamination, the twin experiments were replicated at different times with different library preparation protocols. The research as a whole found: A weaker excess of twin sharing was found in beta out-of-frame sequences because the signal-to-noise ratio was lowered by fewer shared sequences. Because the same donors could not be followed over many years, conclusions were based on cross-sectional statistical analysis. Recombination models systematically underestimated out-of-frame TCR alpha sharing in monozygotic twins but agreed with sharing between unrelated individuals. Compared with coincidental sharing between unrelated individuals, out-of-frame TCR alpha sequences shared between twins showed an excess of sequences with low generation probability. Fewer insertions were carried by abundant cord blood beta clonotypes, a similar but weaker trend appeared in young adult naive repertoires, and no such trend appeared in memory repertoires. Invariant T cells such as MAIT and iNKT could partly confound zero-insertion analyses, although diverse VJ usage argued against such confounding for most clonotypes.

Trimmed from V: 2 bases; trimmed from J: 4 bases; junction bases lacking a gene match: 12. The CDR3 spans 18 residues, from the cysteine through the phenylalanine. Only the CDR3 DNA stays, 54 bases, in frame from base 1. This clonotype was found many times. Its antigen is unknown. No much larger clone exists at a distance of one base, and base qualities are not known. All donors were healthy Caucasians. The twin cohort comprised three pairs of female monozygotic twins, all aged about 18 to 30 years. Miltenyi CD45RO+ enrichment and human naive T-cell isolation kits were used to isolate memory (CD45RO+) and naive T cells from PBMC. Library construction relied on 5' RACE. TCRdb lists the instrument as Illumina HiSeq 2000. A universal primer binding site was added through template switching, and the final cDNA carried a unique molecular identifier so that TCR cDNA molecules could be counted accurately. First-strand cDNA for TCR alpha and beta chains was synthesized from specific primers in the conserved constant-segment region. Each cDNA library was double barcoded, with a SMART-Mk sample barcode plus Illumina barcodes, to control for contamination. TruSeq adapter sequences along with Illumina sample barcodes were introduced in two successive PCR steps. Sequencing of the TCR alpha and beta cDNA libraries was done on the Illumina HiSeq platform using custom primers. Per the original workflow: MiGEC was used to process raw reads and extract unique molecular identifiers, and MiXCR was used to find CDR3 positions. For each individual, recombination models were inferred using an EM algorithm with the repgenHMM and IGoR tools. The analysis of shared clonotypes was done with the tcR package in R, with sharing normalized by the product of cloneset sizes. Out-of-frame nonproductive sequences were analyzed to study raw recombination free of thymic and clonal selection effects. TCRdb reworked the public reads: Q25 trimming with fastp, MiXCR clone assembly, productive beta chains retained. Each record represents a unique CDR3 protein, reported with the most common genes and DNA among its rows. For this entry, the V and J calls and clone size follow TCRdb and not the study's own pipeline. Counted in this sample were about 280,000 distinct CDR3 sequences; roughly 8.6% of them appeared once. The ten largest clonotypes hold around 2.1% of the sample.

These data also formed part of another study, on yellow fever vaccine responses in identical twins. Drawing on the second study: The T cell response to vaccination in identical twins was reported by the authors to appear partly convergent and partly personalized. The study precisely tracked vaccine-responding T cell clones in identical twins.

The clonotype was recovered from a young woman in good health. The rearrangement joined TRBV12-3 or TRBV12-4 to TRBJ1-5, with 9 bases in between that match TRBD1. Source material: memory (CD45RO+) T cells sorted from blood. This specimen's cell subset or site label, per the study, means: CD45RO+ enriched T cells. The DNA is as follows: TGTGCCAGCAGTTTATCTTCTTCGGCCGGGACAGGGAATCAGCCCCAGCATTTT. This translates into CASSLSSSAGTGNQPQHF.